This is a list of T cell receptor beta chains from one sample in a study of human T cells and chemical hapten exposure. A single record per CDR3 protein comes from TCRdb applying MiXCR to the reads. The sample contains about 120,000 distinct CDR3 sequences, 8% to 9.5% of which appear only once. Specimen: whole blood. The receptor set was obtained from a human donor in good health. Some clones in this sample may be carry-over from other donors' samples. Each CDR3 is given with its conserved first and last residue. D genes are given only for firm matches. Rows may omit the clone size; those that give it use once, few, many or a size class.

len,d_gene,v_gene,abundance,j_gene,CDR3nt,CDR3aa
15,NA,TRBV5-1,few,TRBJ2-5,TGCGCCAGCAGCTTGGTATCAGGGAGTCCCGAGACCCAGTACTTC,CASSLVSGSPETQYF
17,TRBD1,TRBV4-1,few,TRBJ1-5,TGCGCCAGCAGCCAAGATCCCGGGACAGGTAACAATCAGCCCCAGCATTTT,CASSQDPGTGNNQPQHF
14,NA,TRBV2,NA,TRBJ1-2,TGTGCCAGCAGTGGTTCAGGGCAGCCCCATGGCTACACCTTC,CASSGSGQPHGYTF
13,NA,TRBV7-6,few,TRBJ2-7,TGTGCCAGCAGCTTATGGCAGGGCTACGAGCAGTACTTC,CASSLWQGYEQYF
11,NA,TRBV20-1,many,TRBJ2-7,TGCAGTGCACCAGGTACCTACGAGCAGTACTTC,CSAPGTYEQYF
14,TRBD2,TRBV9,few,TRBJ2-1,TGTGCCAGCAGCATGGGGACTAACCTTAATGAGCAGTTCTTC,CASSMGTNLNEQFF
15,TRBD1,TRBV7-9,few,TRBJ2-2,TGTGCCAGCAGCTTAATTGACAGGGGCACCGGGGAGCTGTTTTTT,CASSLIDRGTGELFF
13,TRBD1,TRBV5-1,many,TRBJ2-1,TGCGCCAGCAGGCGACAGGGTGAGGATGAGCAGTTCTTC,CASRRQGEDEQFF
15,TRBD2,TRBV9,NA,TRBJ2-7,TGTGCCAGCAGCTCAACTAGCGGGGAGTCCTACGAGCAGTACTTC,CASSSTSGESYEQYF
13,NA,TRBV20-1,NA,TRBJ1-2,TGCAGTGCTAGCTCACAGGGAAGGGATGACTACACCTTC,CSASSQGRDDYTF
15,NA,TRBV3-1,few,TRBJ2-1,TGTGCCAGCAGCCAAGATACTGACATGTTCTATGAGCAGTTCTTC,CASSQDTDMFYEQFF
14,NA,TRBV6-5,NA,TRBJ2-5,TGTGCCAGCAGACGTCCTAGCGAAGGGGAGACCCAGTACTTC,CASRRPSEGETQYF
14,TRBD1,TRBV14,few,TRBJ2-3,TGTGCCAGCAGCCGGACAGGGTGGACAGATACGCAGTATTTT,CASSRTGWTDTQYF
14,TRBD1,TRBV9,many,TRBJ1-4,TGTGCCAGCAGCGTTACAGGGGGCGATGAAAAACTGTTTTTT,CASSVTGGDEKLFF
13,NA,TRBV15,NA,TRBJ2-1,TGTGCCACCAGCAGAGCGGGGCGCAATGAGCAGTTCTTC,CATSRAGRNEQFF
15,TRBD2,TRBV13,many,TRBJ2-1,TGTGCCAGCAGCCTAGCGGGAGTGAGGAACAATGAGCAGTTCTTC,CASSLAGVRNNEQFF
16,NA,TRBV5-6,NA,TRBJ2-5,TGTGCCAGCAGCTTGGTTGCGACAAGCAATCCCGAGACCCAGTACTTC,CASSLVATSNPETQYF
14,TRBD2,TRBV3-1,NA,TRBJ2-1,TGTGCCAGCAGCCGTGGGCGGGAGTACAATGAGCAGTTCTTC,CASSRGREYNEQFF
13,TRBD1,TRBV20-1,many,TRBJ1-1,TGCAGTGCTGGGGGGCAGGGGGACACTGAAGCTTTCTTT,CSAGGQGDTEAFF
16,TRBD1,TRBV20-1,many,TRBJ1-5,TGCAGTGCTAGACGGACAGGCTGGAATAGCAATCAGCCCCAGCATTTT,CSARRTGWNSNQPQHF
15,NA,TRBV3-1,NA,TRBJ1-3,TGTGCCAGCAGCCAAGGGCGGGGTTCTGGAAACACCATATATTTT,CASSQGRGSGNTIYF
15,NA,TRBV6-6,NA,TRBJ2-7,TGTGCCAGCAGTCCGGGTGAGGCGGGGTCCTACGAGCAGTACTTC,CASSPGEAGSYEQYF
13,TRBD2,TRBV29-1,few,TRBJ2-5,TGCAGCGTAATCCTAGCGGGCCAAGAGACCCAGTACTTC,CSVILAGQETQYF
13,NA,TRBV10-3,NA,TRBJ2-7,TGTGCCATCAGTGAGGACAGAACCTACGAGCAGTACTTC,CAISEDRTYEQYF
14,TRBD2,TRBV29-1,NA,TRBJ2-7,TGCAGCGTTGAGTCCGGGACTAACTCCTACGAGCAGTACTTC,CSVESGTNSYEQYF
16,NA,TRBV24-1,few,TRBJ2-5,TGTGCCACCAGTGATTCCAGGGCCTTGTACCAAGAGACCCAGTACTTC,CATSDSRALYQETQYF
18,NA,TRBV6-5,NA,TRBJ2-5,TGTGCCAGCAGTTACTCGAGCGGCGCGACCTGGAGGGCGGAGACCCAGTACTTC,CASSYSSGATWRAETQYF
13,NA,TRBV11-2,NA,TRBJ1-2,TGTGCCAGCAGCAGGGACGGGAACTATGGCTACACCTTC,CASSRDGNYGYTF
17,TRBD1,TRBV4-1,many,TRBJ1-2,TGCGCCAGCAGCCAAGTTCCCGGGACAGGAAGTCACTATGGCTACACCTTC,CASSQVPGTGSHYGYTF
15,NA,TRBV6-5,many,TRBJ1-2,TGTGCCAGCAGTTACACTATGACGGGGGGCTATGGCTACACCTTC,CASSYTMTGGYGYTF
12,NA,TRBV20-1,many,TRBJ2-5,TGCAGTGCCTTCGTGGGGTGGGGGACCCAGTACTTC,CSAFVGWGTQYF
17,NA,TRBV7-9,many,TRBJ2-6,TGTGCCAGCAGCAACCCTCGACATGTCTCTGGGGCCAACGTCCTGACTTTC,CASSNPRHVSGANVLTF
13,NA,TRBV3-1,NA,TRBJ1-5,TGTGCCAGCAGCCCCAGGGACAATCAGCCCCAGCATTTT,CASSPRDNQPQHF
16,TRBD2,TRBV7-2,many,TRBJ2-5,TGTGCCAGCAGCCCGCGCGTAGCGGGGGGGCAAGAGACCCAGTACTTC,CASSPRVAGGQETQYF
14,NA,TRBV7-6,many,TRBJ2-1,TGTGCCAGCAGCTTAAATGAGGGGGACAATGAGCAGTTCTTC,CASSLNEGDNEQFF